This TCR beta chain originates from a study of shared clonotypes between healthy human individuals. The CDR3 runs 15 residues. Germline lookup yields CDR1 SGHTA and CDR2 FQGNSA. Trimming removed 1 base from V and 0 bases from J; junction bases left unmatched: 2. This was a deep-level run. The repertoire was sequenced with immunoSEQ multiplex PCR; TCRdb's copy has only in-frame clones and lacks some. The sample lists approximately 2.3 million clones, about 92% occurring once. The V call is TRBV7-2, the J call TRBJ1-2; 7 positions agree with TRBD1. This clonotype was sampled from a young man in good health. Some clones in this sample may be carry-over from other donors' samples. The specimen was naive CD4+ T cells from PBMCs. Subset noted: CD45RA+ positively selected. In nucleotides, the CDR3 is TGTGCCAGCAGCTTAGGCACAGGGGCTAACTATGGCTACACCTTC. Protein sequence: CASSLGTGANYGYTF.